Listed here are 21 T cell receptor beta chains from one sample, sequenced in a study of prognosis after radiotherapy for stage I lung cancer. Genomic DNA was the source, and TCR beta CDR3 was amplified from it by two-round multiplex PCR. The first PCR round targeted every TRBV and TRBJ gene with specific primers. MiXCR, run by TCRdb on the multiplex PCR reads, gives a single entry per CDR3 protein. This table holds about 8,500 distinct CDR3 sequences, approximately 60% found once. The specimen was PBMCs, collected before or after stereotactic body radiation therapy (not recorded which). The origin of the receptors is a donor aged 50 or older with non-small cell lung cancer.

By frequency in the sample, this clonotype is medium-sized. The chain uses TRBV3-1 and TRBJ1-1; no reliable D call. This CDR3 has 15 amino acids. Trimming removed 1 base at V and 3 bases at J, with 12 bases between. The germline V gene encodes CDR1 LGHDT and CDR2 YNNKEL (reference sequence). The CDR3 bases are TGTGCCAGCAGCCAAGGATCGGGGTACGACACTGAAGCTTTCTTT. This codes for CASSQGSGYDTEAFF.

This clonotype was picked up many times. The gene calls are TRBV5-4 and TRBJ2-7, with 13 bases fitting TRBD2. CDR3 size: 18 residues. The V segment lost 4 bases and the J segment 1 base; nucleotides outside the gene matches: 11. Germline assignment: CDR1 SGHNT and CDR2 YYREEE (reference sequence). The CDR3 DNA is TGTGCCAGCAGCATAGGACTAGCGGGAGTACAAACTTCCTACGAGCAGTACTTC. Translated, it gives CASSIGLAGVQTSYEQYF. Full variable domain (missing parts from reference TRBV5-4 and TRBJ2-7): ETGVTQSPTHLIKTRGQQVTLRCSSQSGHNTVSWYQQALGQGPQFIFQYYREEENGRGNFPPRFSGLQFPNYSSELNVNALELDDSALYLCASSIGLAGVQTSYEQYFGPGTRLTVT.

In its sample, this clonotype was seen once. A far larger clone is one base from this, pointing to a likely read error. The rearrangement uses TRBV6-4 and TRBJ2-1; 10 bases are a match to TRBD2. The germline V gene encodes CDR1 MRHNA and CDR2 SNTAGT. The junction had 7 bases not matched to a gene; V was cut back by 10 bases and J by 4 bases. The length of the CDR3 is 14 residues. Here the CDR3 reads CAIRGLARYNEQFF. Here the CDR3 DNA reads TGTGCCATCAGGGGACTAGCGAGGTACAATGAGCAGTTCTTC.

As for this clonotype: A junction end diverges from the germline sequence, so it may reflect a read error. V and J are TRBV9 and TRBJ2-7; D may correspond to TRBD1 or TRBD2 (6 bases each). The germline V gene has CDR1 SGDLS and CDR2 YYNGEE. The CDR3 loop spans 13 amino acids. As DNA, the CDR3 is TGTGCCAGCAACGTAGAGGGGGGCTACGAGCAGTACTTC. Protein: CASNVEGGYEQYF.

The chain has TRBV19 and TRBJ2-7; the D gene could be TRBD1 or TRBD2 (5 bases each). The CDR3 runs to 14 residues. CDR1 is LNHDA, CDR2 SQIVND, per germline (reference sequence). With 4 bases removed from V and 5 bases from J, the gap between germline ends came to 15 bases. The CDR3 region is CASSTSGDQDEQYF. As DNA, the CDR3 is TGTGCCAGTAGTACTTCTGGGGACCAGGACGAGCAGTACTTC.

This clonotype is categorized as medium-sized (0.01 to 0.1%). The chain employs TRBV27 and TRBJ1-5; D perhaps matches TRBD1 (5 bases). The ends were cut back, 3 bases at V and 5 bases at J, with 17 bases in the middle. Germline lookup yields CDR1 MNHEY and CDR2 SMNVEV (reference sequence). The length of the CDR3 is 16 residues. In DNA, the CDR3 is TGTGCCAGCAGTTTTATCGGGGCCGGATTTCATCAGCCCCAGCATTTT. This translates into CASSFIGAGFHQPQHF.

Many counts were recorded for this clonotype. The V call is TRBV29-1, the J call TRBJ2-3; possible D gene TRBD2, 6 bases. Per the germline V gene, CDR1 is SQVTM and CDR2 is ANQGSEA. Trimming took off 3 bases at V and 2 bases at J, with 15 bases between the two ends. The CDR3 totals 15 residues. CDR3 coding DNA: TGCAGCGTTGATGAGGGAGGATCCTTCACAGATACGCAGTATTTT. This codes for CSVDEGGSFTDTQYF.

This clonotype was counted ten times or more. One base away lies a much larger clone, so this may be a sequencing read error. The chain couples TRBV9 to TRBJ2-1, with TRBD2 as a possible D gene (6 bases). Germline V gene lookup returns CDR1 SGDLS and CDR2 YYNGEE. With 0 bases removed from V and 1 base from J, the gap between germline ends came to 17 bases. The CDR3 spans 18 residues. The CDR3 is CASSVVGWTGESYNEQFF. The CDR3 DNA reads TGTGCCAGCAGCGTAGTGGGTTGGACGGGAGAGTCCTACAATGAGCAGTTCTTC.

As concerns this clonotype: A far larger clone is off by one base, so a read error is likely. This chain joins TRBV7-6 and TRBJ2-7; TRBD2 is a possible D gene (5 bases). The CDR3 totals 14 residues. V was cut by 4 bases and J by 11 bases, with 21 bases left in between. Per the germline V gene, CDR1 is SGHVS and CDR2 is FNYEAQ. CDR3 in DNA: TGTGCCAGCAGCTCAACTAGAGGGATGGAGACCGAGTACTTC. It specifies CASSSTRGMETEYF.

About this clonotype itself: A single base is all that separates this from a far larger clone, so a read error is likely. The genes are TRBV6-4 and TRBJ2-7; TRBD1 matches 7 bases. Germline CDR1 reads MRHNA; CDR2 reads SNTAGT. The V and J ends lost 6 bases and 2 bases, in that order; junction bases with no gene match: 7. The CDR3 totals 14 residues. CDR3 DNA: TGTGCCAGCAGCCCTGGACAGGTCGCCTACGAGCAGTACTTC. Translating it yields CASSPGQVAYEQYF.

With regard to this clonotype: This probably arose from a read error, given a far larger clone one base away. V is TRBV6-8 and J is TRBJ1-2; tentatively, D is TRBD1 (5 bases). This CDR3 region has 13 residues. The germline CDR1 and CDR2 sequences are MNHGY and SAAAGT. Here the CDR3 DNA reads TGTGCCAGCAGTACGGCGGGGCGAGATGGCTACGCCTTC. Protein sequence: CASSTAGRDGYAF.

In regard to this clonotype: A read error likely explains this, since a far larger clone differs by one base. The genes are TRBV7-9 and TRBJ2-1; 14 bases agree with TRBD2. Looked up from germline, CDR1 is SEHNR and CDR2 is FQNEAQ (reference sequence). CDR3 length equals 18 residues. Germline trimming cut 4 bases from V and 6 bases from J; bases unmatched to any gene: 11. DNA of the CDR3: TGTGCCAGCAGCTACGGGACTAGCGGGAGACGGGTGCGCAATGAGCAGTTCTTC. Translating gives CASSYGTSGRRVRNEQFF.

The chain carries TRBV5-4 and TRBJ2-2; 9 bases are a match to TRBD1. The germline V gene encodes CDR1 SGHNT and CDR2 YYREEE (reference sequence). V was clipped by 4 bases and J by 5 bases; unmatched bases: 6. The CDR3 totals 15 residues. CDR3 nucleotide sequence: TGTGCCAGCAGCAAAAGACAGGGGGAGACCGGGGAGCTGTTTTTT. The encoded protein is CASSKRQGETGELFF.

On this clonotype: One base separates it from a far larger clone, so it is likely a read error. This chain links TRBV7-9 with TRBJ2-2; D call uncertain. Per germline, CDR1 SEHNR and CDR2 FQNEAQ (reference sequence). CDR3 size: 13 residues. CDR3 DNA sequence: TGCGCCAGCAGCCAAAAGGCCACCGGGGAGCTGTTTTTT. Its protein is CASSQKATGELFF.

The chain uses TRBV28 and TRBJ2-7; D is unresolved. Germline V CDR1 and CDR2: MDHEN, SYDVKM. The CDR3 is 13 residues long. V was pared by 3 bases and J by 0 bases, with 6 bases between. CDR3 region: CASSFPGSYEQYF. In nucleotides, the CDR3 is TGTGCCAGCAGTTTCCCGGGCTCCTACGAGCAGTACTTC. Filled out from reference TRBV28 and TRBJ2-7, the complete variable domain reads DVKVTQSSRYLVKRTGEKVFLECVQDMDHENMFWYRQDPGLGLRLIYFSYDVKMKEKGDIPEGYSVSREKKERFSLILESASTNQTSMYLCASSFPGSYEQYFGPGTRLTVT.

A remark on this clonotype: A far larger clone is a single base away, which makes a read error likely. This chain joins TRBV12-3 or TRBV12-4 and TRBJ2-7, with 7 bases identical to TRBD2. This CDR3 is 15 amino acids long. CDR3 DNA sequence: TGTGCCATCAGTTTCCGCCCTAGCGGAGATTACGAGCAGTACTTC. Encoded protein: CAISFRPSGDYEQYF.

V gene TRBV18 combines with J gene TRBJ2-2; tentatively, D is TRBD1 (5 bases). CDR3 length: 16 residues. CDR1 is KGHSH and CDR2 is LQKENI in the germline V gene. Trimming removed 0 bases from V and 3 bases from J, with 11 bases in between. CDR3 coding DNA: TGTGCCAGCTCACCACCGGAGACAGCTTACACCGGGGAGCTGTTTTTT. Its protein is CASSPPETAYTGELFF.

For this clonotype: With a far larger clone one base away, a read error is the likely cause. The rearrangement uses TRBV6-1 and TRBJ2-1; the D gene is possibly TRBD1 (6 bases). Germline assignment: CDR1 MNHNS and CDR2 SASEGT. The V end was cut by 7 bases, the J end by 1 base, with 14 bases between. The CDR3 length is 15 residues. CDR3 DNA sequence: TGTGCCAGCATTAGGGGGATAGCTTCCTACAATGAGCAGTTCTTC. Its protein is CASIRGIASYNEQFF.

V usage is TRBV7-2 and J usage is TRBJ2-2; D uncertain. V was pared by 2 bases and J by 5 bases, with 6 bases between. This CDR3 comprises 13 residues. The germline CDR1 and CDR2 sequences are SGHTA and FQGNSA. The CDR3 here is CASSLRQTGELFF. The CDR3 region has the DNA TGTGCCAGCAGCTTACGGCAGACCGGGGAGCTGTTTTTT.

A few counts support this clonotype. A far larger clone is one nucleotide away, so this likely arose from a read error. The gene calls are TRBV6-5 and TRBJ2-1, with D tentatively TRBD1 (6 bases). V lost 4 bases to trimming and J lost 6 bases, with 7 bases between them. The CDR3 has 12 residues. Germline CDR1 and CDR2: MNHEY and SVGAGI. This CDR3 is CASSLDSNEQFF. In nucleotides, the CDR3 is TGTGCCAGCAGTTTGGACAGCAATGAGCAGTTCTTC.

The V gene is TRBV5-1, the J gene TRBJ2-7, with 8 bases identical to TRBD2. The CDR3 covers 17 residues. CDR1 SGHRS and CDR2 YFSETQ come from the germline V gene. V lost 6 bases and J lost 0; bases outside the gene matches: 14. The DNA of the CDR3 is TGCGCCAGCATGAGAGGTAGCGGGACCGGGATCTCCTACGAGCAGTACTTC. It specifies CASMRGSGTGISYEQYF.